This T cell receptor (beta chain) came from a study of cytomegalovirus exposure and HLA in healthy donors. The overall study: The 120 or so validation repertoires were produced on the same platform as the 650 to 800 repertoires of the first cohort. This was reported in a later analysis. Whole-study findings and limits: In vitro, three CMV-associated chains proved specific for CMV antigens. Many donors carried some public TCRs, although rarity characterized most TCR sequences.

The table came from immunoSEQ multiplex PCR; TCRdb's copy has only in-frame clones and leaves some out. Here the sample spans some 120,000 clones, about nine tenths being singletons. The CDR3 is made up of 13 amino acids. Germline lookup yields CDR1 SGHRS and CDR2 YFSETQ. V was pared by 4 bases and J by 6 bases, with 2 bases of the junction left unmatched. About this clone: No antigen is known for it.

V usage is TRBV5-1 and J usage is TRBJ2-2, with 8 bases that match TRBD1. This sequence was found in a man under 40 in good health and CMV-seronegative. Sequenced sample: PBMCs. The CDR3 is CASSKTGAGELFF. CDR3 nucleotides: TGCGCCAGCAGCAAGACAGGGGCCGGGGAGCTGTTTTTT.